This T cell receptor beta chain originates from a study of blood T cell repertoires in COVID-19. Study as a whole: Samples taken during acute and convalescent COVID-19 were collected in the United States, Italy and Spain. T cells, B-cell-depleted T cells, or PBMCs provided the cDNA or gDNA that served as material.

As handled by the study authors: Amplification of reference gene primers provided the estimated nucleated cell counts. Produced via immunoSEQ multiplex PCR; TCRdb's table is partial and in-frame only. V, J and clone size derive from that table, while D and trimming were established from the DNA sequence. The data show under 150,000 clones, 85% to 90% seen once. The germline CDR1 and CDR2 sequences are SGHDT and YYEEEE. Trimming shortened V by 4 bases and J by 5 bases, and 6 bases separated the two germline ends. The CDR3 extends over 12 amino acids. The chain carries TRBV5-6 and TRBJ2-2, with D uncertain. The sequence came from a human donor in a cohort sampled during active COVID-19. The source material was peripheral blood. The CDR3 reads CASSMSTGELFF. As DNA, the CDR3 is TGTGCCAGCAGCATGAGTACCGGGGAGCTGTTTTTT.